This T cell receptor beta chain comes out of a study of human T cells and chemical hapten exposure. Unique molecular identifiers were affixed to discrete cDNA molecules within the library. Original methodology: Sample TCR counts, which ranged from 23,224 to 690,600, had a median of roughly 99,000. TCRdb passed the RACE reads through MiXCR, listing each CDR3 protein once. V and J calls and clone size were set by TCRdb, not the authors. Of under 300,000 distinct CDR3 sequences listed, 7.7% are singletons. The sample's time point: pre-sensitization, week 0. The treatment here: therapeutic diphenylcyclopropenone sensitization with weekly scalp DPC. CDR1 SEHNR and CDR2 FQNEAQ come from the germline V gene (reference sequence). The V and J ends lost 5 bases and 11 bases respectively, with 19 bases between them. The CDR3 loop spans 14 amino acids.

The source of this sequence is a man younger than 35 with alopecia areata. Some clones in this sample may be carry-over from other donors' samples. This specimen consisted of whole blood, obtained in connection with sensitization to the hapten diphenylcyclopropenone (DPC). The rearrangement links TRBV7-9 to TRBJ2-1; D remains ambiguous. The CDR3 bases are TGTGCCAGCAGCCCTCGGGCTTCGTCTCAAAAGCAGTTCTTC. This codes for CASSPRASSQKQFF.